This T cell receptor (beta chain) was identified during a study of early T cells in non-severe SARS-CoV-2 infection. Study context: Chains from this unsorted whole-blood bulk RNA could not be paired. Regarding the study as a whole: Matching with VDJdb favored anti-spike CD8 responses (missing private and CD4 specificities).

This clonotype was seen a single time. Its matching antigen is unknown. A junction end diverges from the germline sequence, so it may reflect a read error. Unique molecular identifiers were added to individual cDNA molecules. TCRdb re-analysed the 5' RACE reads in MiXCR, keeping a single row per CDR3 protein. This sample yields some 60,000 distinct CDR3 sequences, of which roughly 12% are seen a single time; around 1.4% belongs to the top ten. The V gene's germline CDR1 is MDHEN and CDR2 SYDVKM. CDR3 size: 13 residues. The J gene is TRBJ1-1, the V gene TRBV28, with a possible D match to TRBD1 (6 bases). Sample: whole blood, taken at baseline. The TCR originated in an adult who was a healthcare worker with PCR-confirmed SARS-CoV-2 infection or an uninfected control (not recorded which). The CDR3 DNA reads TGTGCCAGCAGTAGGACAGCGAACACTGATGCTTTCTTT. Amino acids: CASSRTANTDAFF.